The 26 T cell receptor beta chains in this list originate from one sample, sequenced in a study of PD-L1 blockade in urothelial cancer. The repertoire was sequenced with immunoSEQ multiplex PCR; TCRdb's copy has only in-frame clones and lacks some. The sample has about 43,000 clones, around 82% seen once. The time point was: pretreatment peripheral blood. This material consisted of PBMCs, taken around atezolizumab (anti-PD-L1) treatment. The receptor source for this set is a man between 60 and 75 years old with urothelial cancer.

The DNA for the CDR3 is TGTGCCTGGAGTCCGCCTTTTATGACGGGGTTTGGCAATCAGCCCCAGCATTTT. Translating it yields CAWSPPFMTGFGNQPQHF. The chain employs TRBV30 and TRBJ1-5; D not certain. From germline, CDR1 is GTSNPN and CDR2 SVGIG (reference sequence). V gave up 2 bases and J gave up 2 bases, with 22 bases separating them. This CDR3 spans 18 amino acids.

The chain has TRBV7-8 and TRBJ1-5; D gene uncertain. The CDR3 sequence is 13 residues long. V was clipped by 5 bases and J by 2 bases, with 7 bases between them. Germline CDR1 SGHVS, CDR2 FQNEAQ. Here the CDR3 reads CASSPQGNQPQHF. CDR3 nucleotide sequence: TGTGCCAGCAGCCCGCAGGGCAATCAGCCCCAGCATTTT.

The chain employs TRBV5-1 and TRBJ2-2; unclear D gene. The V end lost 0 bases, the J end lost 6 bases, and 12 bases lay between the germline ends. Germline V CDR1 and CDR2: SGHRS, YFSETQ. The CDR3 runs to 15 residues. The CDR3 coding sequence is TGCGCCAGCAGCTTGGATGCCCCACCGGCCGGGGAGCTGTTTTTT. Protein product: CASSLDAPPAGELFF.

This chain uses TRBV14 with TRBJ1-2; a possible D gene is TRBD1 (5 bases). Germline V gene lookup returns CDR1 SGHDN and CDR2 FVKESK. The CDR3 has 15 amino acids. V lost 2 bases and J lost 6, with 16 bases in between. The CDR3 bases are TGTGCCAGCAGCCAATCCCCCCGAGCAGGGCATGGCTACACCTTC. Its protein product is CASSQSPRAGHGYTF.

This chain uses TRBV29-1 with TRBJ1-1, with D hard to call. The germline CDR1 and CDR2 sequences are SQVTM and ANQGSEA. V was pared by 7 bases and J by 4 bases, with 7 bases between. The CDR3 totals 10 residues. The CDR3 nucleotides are TGCAGCGGGAGCACCACTGAAGCTTTCTTT. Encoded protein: CSGSTTEAFF.

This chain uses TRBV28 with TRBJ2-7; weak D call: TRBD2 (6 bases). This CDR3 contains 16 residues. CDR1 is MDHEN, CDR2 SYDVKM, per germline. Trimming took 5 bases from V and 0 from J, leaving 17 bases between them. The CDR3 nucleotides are TGTGCCAGCAGTCCGGCCCGGGACTGGAGCTCCTACGAGCAGTACTTC. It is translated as CASSPARDWSSYEQYF.

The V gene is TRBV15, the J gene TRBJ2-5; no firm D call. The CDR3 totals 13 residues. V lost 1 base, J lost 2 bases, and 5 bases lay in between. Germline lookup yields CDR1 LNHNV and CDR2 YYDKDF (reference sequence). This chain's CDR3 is CATSRGRQETQYF. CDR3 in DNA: TGTGCCACCAGCAGAGGTCGGCAAGAGACCCAGTACTTC.

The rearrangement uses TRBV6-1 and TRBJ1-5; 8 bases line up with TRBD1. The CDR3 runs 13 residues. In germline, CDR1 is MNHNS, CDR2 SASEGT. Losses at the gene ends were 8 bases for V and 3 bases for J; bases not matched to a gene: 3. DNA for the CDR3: TGTGCCAGCTCGGGACAGGTCAATCAGCCCCAGCATTTT. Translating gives CASSGQVNQPQHF.

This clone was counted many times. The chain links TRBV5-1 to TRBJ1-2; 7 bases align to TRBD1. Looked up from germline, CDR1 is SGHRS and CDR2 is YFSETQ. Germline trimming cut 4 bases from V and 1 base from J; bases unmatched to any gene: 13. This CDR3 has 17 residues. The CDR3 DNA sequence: TGCGCCAGCAGCAGAGGGACAGCGCCGGGGGTTAACTATGGCTACACCTTC. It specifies CASSRGTAPGVNYGYTF. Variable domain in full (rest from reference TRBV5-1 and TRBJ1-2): KAGVTQTPRYLIKTRGQQVTLSCSPISGHRSVSWYQQTPGQGLQFLFEYFSETQRNKGNFPGRFSGRQFSNSRSEMNVSTLELGDSALYLCASSRGTAPGVNYGYTFGSGTRLTVV.

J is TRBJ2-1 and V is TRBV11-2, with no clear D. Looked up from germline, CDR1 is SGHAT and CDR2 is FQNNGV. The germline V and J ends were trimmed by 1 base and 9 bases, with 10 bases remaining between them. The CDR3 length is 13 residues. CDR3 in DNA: TGTGCCAGCAGCTTAGCCCAGTATGGTGAGCAGTTCTTC. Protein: CASSLAQYGEQFF.

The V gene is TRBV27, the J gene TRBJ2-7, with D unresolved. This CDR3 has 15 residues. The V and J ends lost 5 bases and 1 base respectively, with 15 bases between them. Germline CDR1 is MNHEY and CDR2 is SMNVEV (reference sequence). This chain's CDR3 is CASSLESDPSYEQYF. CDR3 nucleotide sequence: TGTGCCAGCAGTCTCGAGTCTGATCCGTCCTACGAGCAGTACTTC.

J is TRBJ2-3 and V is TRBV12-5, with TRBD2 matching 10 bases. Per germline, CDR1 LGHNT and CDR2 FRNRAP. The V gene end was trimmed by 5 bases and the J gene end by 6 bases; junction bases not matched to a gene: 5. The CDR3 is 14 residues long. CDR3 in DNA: TGTGCTAGTGGTCCTAGCGGGAGTTTTGATACGCAGTATTTT. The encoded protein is CASGPSGSFDTQYF.

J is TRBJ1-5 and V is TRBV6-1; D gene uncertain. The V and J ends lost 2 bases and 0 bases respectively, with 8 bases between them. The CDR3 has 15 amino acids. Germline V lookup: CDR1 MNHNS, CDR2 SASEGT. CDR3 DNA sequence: TGTGCCAGCAGTGAATCACAGCTTAGCAATCAGCCCCAGCATTTT. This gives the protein CASSESQLSNQPQHF.

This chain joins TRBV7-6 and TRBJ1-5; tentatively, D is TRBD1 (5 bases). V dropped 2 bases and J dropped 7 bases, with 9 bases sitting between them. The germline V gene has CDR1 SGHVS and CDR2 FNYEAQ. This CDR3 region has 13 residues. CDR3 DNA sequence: TGTGCCAGCAGCTTACGGGGGGGACAGCCCCAGCATTTT. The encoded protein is CASSLRGGQPQHF.

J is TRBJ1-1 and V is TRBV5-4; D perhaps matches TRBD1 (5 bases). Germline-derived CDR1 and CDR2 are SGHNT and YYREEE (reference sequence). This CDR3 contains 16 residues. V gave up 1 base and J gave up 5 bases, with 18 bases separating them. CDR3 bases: TGTGCCAGCAGCTTGCCAGGGATATCGGCTCGGACTGAAGCTTTCTTT. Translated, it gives CASSLPGISARTEAFF.

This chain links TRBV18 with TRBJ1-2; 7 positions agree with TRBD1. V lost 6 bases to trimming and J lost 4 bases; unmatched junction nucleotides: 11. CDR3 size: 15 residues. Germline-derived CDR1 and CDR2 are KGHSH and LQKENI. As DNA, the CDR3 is TGTGCCAGCTCTCAAAATCAAGGGACAGTCTATGGCTACACCTTC. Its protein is CASSQNQGTVYGYTF.

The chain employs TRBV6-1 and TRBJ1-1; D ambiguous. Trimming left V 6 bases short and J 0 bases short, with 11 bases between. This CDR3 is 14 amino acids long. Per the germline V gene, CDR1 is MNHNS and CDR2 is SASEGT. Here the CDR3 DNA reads TGTGCCAGCAGGCAAGCCCCCATGAACACTGAAGCTTTCTTT. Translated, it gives CASRQAPMNTEAFF.

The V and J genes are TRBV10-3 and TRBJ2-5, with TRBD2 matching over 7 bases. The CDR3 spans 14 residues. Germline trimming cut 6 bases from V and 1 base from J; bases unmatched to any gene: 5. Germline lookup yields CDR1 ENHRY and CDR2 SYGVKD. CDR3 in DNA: TGTGCCATCAGACCCTCTAGCGGCCAAGAGACCCAGTACTTC. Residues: CAIRPSSGQETQYF.

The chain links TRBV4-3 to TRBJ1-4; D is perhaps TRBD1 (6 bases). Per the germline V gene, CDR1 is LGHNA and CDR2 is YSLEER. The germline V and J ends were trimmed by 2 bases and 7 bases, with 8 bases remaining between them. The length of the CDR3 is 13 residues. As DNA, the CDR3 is TGCGCCAGCAGCCAACAGGGGCCTGAAAAACTGTTTTTT. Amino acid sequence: CASSQQGPEKLFF.

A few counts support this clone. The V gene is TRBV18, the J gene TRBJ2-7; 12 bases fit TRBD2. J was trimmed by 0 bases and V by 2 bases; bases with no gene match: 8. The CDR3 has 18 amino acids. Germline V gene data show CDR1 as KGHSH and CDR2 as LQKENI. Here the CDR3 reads CASSPDLGLAGPSYEQYF. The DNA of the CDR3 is TGTGCCAGCTCACCAGATCTTGGACTAGCGGGGCCCTCCTACGAGCAGTACTTC.

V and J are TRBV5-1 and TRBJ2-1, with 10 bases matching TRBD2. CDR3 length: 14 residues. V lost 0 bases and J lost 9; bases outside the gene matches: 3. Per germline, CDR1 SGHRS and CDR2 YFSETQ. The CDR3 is CASSLVSSGSEQFF. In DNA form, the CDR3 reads TGCGCCAGCAGCTTGGTTTCTAGCGGGAGTGAGCAGTTCTTC.

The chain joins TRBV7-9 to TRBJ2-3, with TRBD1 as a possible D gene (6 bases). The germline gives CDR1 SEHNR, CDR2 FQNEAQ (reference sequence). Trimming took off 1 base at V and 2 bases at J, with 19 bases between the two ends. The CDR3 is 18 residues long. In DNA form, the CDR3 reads TGTGCCAGCAGCTTAGACAAATACGACAGGAGAGTCACAGATACGCAGTATTTT. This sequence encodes CASSLDKYDRRVTDTQYF.

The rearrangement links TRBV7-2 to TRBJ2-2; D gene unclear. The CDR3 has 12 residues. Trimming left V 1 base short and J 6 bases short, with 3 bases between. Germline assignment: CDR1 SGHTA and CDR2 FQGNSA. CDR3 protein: CASSLVSGELFF. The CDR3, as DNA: TGTGCCAGCAGCTTAGTCTCCGGGGAGCTGTTTTTT.

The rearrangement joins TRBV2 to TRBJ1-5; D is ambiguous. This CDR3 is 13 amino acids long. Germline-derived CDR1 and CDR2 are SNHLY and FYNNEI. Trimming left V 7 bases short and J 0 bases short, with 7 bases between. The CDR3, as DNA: TGTGCCAGCACACAGTATAGCAATCAGCCCCAGCATTTT. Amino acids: CASTQYSNQPQHF.

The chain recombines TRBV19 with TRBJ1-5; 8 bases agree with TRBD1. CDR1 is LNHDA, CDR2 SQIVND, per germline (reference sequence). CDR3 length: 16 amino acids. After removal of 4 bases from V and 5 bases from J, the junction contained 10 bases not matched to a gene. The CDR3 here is CASSRAQTGAHQPQHF. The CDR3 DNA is TGTGCCAGTAGTAGGGCCCAGACAGGGGCCCATCAGCCCCAGCATTTT.

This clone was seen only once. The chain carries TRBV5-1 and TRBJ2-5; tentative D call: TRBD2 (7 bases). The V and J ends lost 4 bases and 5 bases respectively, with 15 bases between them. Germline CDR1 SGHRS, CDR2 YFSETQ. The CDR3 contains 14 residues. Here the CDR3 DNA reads TGCGCCAGCAGCCCGGGGCGGGGGCAGGAGACCCAGTACTTC. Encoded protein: CASSPGRGQETQYF.